The present TCR beta chain was sequenced within a study of CD8 T cells in ankylosing spondylitis. Using quantitative 5'-RACE with molecular barcodes, the authors made TCR beta libraries. TCRdb passed the 5' RACE reads through MiXCR, listing each CDR3 protein once. The sample contains roughly 440,000 distinct CDR3 sequences, about 15% of which appear only once. Study results and limitations: With a CD8+ phenotype, disease-linked clones were relatively rare in peripheral blood. Reportedly, significant enrichment of disease-linked clones occurred in matched ankylosing spondylitis synovial fluid. Past studies reported some motif variants in reactive arthritis synovial fluid and blood. Ankylosing spondylitis blood appeared to carry a characteristic TCR beta motif of several highly homologous variants.

This clonotype occurred a few times. Antigen specificity is unknown. The sample taken for sequencing was blood, either unsorted or a sorted T cell fraction (not recorded which). The source of this sequence is a male donor with ankylosing spondylitis.

The CDR3 coding sequence is TGCGCCAGCAGCCAAAGACAGGGCGACAATCAGCCCCAGCATTTT. It translates to CASSQRQGDNQPQHF. This chain joins TRBV4-1 and TRBJ1-5, with 7 bases aligning to TRBD1. Looked up from germline, CDR1 is MGHRA and CDR2 is YSYEKL. The J segment lost 3 bases and the V segment lost 2 bases, leaving 4 bases of the junction unmatched. The CDR3 is made up of 15 amino acids.